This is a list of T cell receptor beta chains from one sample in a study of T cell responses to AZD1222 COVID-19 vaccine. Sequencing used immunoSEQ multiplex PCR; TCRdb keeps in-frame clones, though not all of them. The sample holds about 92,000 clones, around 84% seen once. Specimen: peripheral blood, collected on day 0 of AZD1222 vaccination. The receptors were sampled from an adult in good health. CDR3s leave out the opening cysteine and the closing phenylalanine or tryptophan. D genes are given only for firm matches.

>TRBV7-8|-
ASSTVGGSEQY
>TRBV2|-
ASSWSETQY
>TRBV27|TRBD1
ASSHETGSGSYNEQF
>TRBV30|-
AWEKETQY
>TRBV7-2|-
ASSLTRGGDQPQH
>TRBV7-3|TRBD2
ASSAGLAGDQETQY
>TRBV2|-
ASRDPGLSSGANVLT
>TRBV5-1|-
ASSPLGVAGNTIY
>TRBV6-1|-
ASSEAAAGTQY
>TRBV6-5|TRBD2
ASSPRGVIPYEQY
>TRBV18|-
ASSATEDTEAF
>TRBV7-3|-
ASSPGPYLPAH
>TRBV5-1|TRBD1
ASSSGTASNSPLH
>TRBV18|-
ASSPEYDAPQH
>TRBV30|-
AWSRTEYNEQF
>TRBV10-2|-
ASSASGNYNEQF
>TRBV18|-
ASSRARSTDTQY
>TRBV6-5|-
ASSSRQNGYT
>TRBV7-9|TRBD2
ASSLHGTSGEQY
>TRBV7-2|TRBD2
ASSLGGGLEQF
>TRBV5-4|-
ASSLQGRGELF